This TCR beta chain is from a study of shared clonotypes between healthy human individuals. The study's findings and limits: Sorted-subset samples were not fully sequenced, rarefaction indicated.

Germline values: CDR1 LNHDA, CDR2 SQIVND (reference sequence). V lost 7 bases to trimming and J lost 2 bases, with 15 bases between them. The CDR3 loop spans 14 amino acids. The sorted-subset replicate PCRs were given about 210 ng DNA, which is 30,000 to 35,000 T cell genomes. Only in-frame clones appear in the TCRdb table, and some are missing; sequencing was by immunoSEQ multiplex PCR. The table has 1,500,000 or so clones, less than 99% seen once; the top ten hold 0.36%. In regard to this clone: Its antigen is not known.

This TCR came from a man aged 30 to 39 in good health. The specimen sequenced was naive CD4+ T cells sorted from blood. Subset meaning: CD45RA+ positively selected. The rearrangement links TRBV19 to TRBJ2-7; possible D gene TRBD2, 6 bases. This CDR3 reads CASKRAEGAYEQYF. CDR3 nucleotides: TGTGCCAGTAAGCGGGCAGAAGGAGCCTACGAGCAGTACTTC.